The T cell receptor (beta chain) described here comes from a study of shared clonotypes between healthy human individuals. Profiling relied on immunoSEQ multiplex PCR, and the TCRdb table lists in-frame clones only, not all of them. The table has about 490,000 clones, about 78% seen once. CDR3 length equals 12 residues. The V segment lost 9 bases and the J segment 3 bases; nucleotides outside the gene matches: 3. From germline, CDR1 is LNHDA and CDR2 SQIVND (reference sequence). The sequenced sample was PBMCs. The receptor comes from a middle-aged woman in good health. Some clones in this sample may be carry-over from other donors' samples. The gene calls are TRBV19 and TRBJ1-2; 8 bases fit TRBD1. The CDR3 bases are TGTGCCAGCCTGACAGGGGACTATGGCTACACCTTC. As protein: CASLTGDYGYTF.